Each of the 20 T cell receptor beta chains below was sequenced from the same sample in a study of blood T cell repertoires in COVID-19. Clones were read by immunoSEQ multiplex PCR, and TCRdb kept only the in-frame ones, dropping some. The data contain fewer than 90,000 clones, about 85% of them seen just once; the ten biggest clones take up roughly 15%. Sequencing input: peripheral blood. These receptors all stem from a male donor with acute or convalescent COVID-19.

This clone showed up just a few times. V gene TRBV12-3 or TRBV12-4 combines with J gene TRBJ1-3; D is ambiguous. The V end lost 5 bases, the J end lost 2 bases, and 7 bases lay between the germline ends. The CDR3 spans 13 residues. CDR3 region: CASSPPAGNTIYF. CDR3 coding DNA: TGTGCCAGCAGTCCCCCCGCTGGAAACACCATATATTTT.

In regard to this clone: This may arise from a read error, as a much more abundant clone is one base away. This chain joins TRBV5-1 and TRBJ1-4; a possible D gene is TRBD1 (6 bases). With 6 bases removed from V and 5 bases from J, the gap between germline ends came to 20 bases. From germline, CDR1 is SGHRS and CDR2 YFSETQ. CDR3 size: 16 residues. CDR3 DNA sequence: TGCGCCAGCACCAAGAACAGGGAGTATTTAAATGAAAAACTGTTTTTT. Residues: CASTKNREYLNEKLFF. Full variable domain (missing parts from reference TRBV5-1 and TRBJ1-4): KAGVTQTPRYLIKTRGQQVTLSCSPISGHRSVSWYQQTPGQGLQFLFEYFSETQRNKGNFPGRFSGRQFSNSRSEMNVSTLELGDSALYLCASTKNREYLNEKLFFGSGTQLSVL.

The chain employs TRBV3-1 (or the pseudogene TRBV3-2) and TRBJ2-7; 13 bases match TRBD2. This CDR3 comprises 15 residues. V dropped 4 bases and J dropped 11; count of bases not matched to a gene: 11. The germline V gene has CDR1 LGHDT and CDR2 YNNKEL (reference sequence). CDR3 in amino acids: CASSPSSPGLAGKYF. CDR3 in DNA: TGTGCCAGCAGCCCCTCCTCCCCGGGACTAGCGGGGAAGTACTTC.

The genes are TRBV3-1 (or the pseudogene TRBV3-2) and TRBJ1-1, with a tentative D call TRBD1 (5 bases). The CDR3 extends over 16 amino acids. In germline, CDR1 is LGHDT, CDR2 YNNKEL (reference sequence). V lost 0 bases and J 3 bases, leaving 14 bases between the germline ends. DNA for the CDR3: TGTGCCAGCAGCCAAGATATGGGGGGTGGGGACACTGAAGCTTTCTTT. The encoded protein is CASSQDMGGGDTEAFF.

The genes are TRBV7-9 and TRBJ2-1, with 7 bases lining up with TRBD1. Losses at the gene ends were 1 base for V and 0 bases for J; bases not matched to a gene: 6. This CDR3 is 17 amino acids long. Per the germline V gene, CDR1 is SEHNR and CDR2 is FQNEAQ (reference sequence). The CDR3 loop reads CASSLGLGDSSYNEQFF. The CDR3 region has the DNA TGTGCCAGCAGCTTAGGCCTAGGGGACAGCTCCTACAATGAGCAGTTCTTC.

The gene calls are TRBV7-8 and TRBJ1-1; TRBD1 matches 7 bases. Losses at the gene ends were 3 bases for V and 3 bases for J; bases not matched to a gene: 13. Germline V gene data show CDR1 as SGHVS and CDR2 as FQNEAQ. The CDR3 runs 17 residues. The CDR3 sequence: CASSFRAGGLGDTEAFF. CDR3 sequence (DNA): TGTGCCAGCAGCTTTCGGGCAGGGGGATTGGGGGACACTGAAGCTTTCTTT. Filled out from reference TRBV7-8 and TRBJ1-1, the complete variable domain reads GAGVSQSPRYKVAKRGQDVALRCDPISGHVSLFWYQQALGQGPEFLTYFQNEAQLDKSGLPSDRFFAERPEGSVSTLKIQRTQQEDSAVYLCASSFRAGGLGDTEAFFGQGTRLTVV.

The rearrangement uses TRBV14 and TRBJ1-6; tentative D call: TRBD1 (6 bases). The CDR3 extends over 13 amino acids. V lost 2 bases and J lost 7, with 6 bases in between. CDR1 is SGHDN, CDR2 FVKESK, per germline. The CDR3 nucleotides are TGTGCCAGCAGCCAACAGGGGAATTCACCCCTCCACTTT. Protein sequence: CASSQQGNSPLHF.

The CDR3 spells CASSRGTSGYNTDTQYF. The CDR3 DNA follows: TGTGCCAGCAGCCGCGGGACTAGCGGGTATAACACAGATACGCAGTATTTT. The chain employs TRBV5-4 and TRBJ2-3; 12 nucleotides align to TRBD2. CDR3 size: 17 residues. V was pared by 4 bases and J by 2 bases, with 8 bases of the junction left unmatched. Per the germline V gene, CDR1 is SGHNT and CDR2 is YYREEE (reference sequence). Variable domain in full (rest from reference TRBV5-4 and TRBJ2-3): ETGVTQSPTHLIKTRGQQVTLRCSSQSGHNTVSWYQQALGQGPQFIFQYYREEENGRGNFPPRFSGLQFPNYSSELNVNALELDDSALYLCASSRGTSGYNTDTQYFGPGTRLTVL.

The chain uses TRBV5-1 and TRBJ1-2, with D perhaps TRBD1 (5 bases). The V end lost 0 bases, the J end lost 0 bases, and 9 bases lay between the germline ends. Germline CDR1 SGHRS, CDR2 YFSETQ. CDR3 length equals 15 residues. The CDR3 reads CASSLEGVSNYGYTF. Written as DNA, the CDR3 is TGCGCCAGCAGCTTGGAAGGGGTATCTAACTATGGCTACACCTTC. Variable domain in full (rest from reference TRBV5-1 and TRBJ1-2): KAGVTQTPRYLIKTRGQQVTLSCSPISGHRSVSWYQQTPGQGLQFLFEYFSETQRNKGNFPGRFSGRQFSNSRSEMNVSTLELGDSALYLCASSLEGVSNYGYTFGSGTRLTVV.

This sequence joins TRBV30 and TRBJ2-6; weak D call: TRBD2 (5 bases). Germline CDR1 is GTSNPN and CDR2 is SVGIG (reference sequence). The CDR3 is 14 amino acids. Between the trimmed V and J ends, which lost 3 bases and 4 bases, there was a span of 10 bases. CDR3 nucleotide sequence: TGTGCCTGGAGCCTACCGGGAGGGGCCAACGTCCTGACTTTC. It yields the protein CAWSLPGGANVLTF.

The chain has TRBV19 and TRBJ2-1, with 7 bases that match TRBD1. CDR1 and CDR2 (germline): LNHDA, SQIVND (reference sequence). There are 15 residues in the CDR3. With V trimmed by 4 bases and J by 4 bases, 7 bases remained unmatched. The CDR3 protein is CASSSSTGRYNEQFF. CDR3 DNA sequence: TGTGCCAGTAGTAGTTCGACAGGGAGATACAATGAGCAGTTCTTC.

This clone has more than one count but fewer than ten. This sequence joins TRBV7-8 and TRBJ1-2; 8 nucleotides agree with TRBD1. Germline trimming cut 2 bases from V and 1 base from J; bases unmatched to any gene: 6. The germline V gene encodes CDR1 SGHVS and CDR2 FQNEAQ. The length of the CDR3 is 16 residues. CDR3 nucleotides: TGTGCCAGCAGCTTATTACAGGGGGGAAATAACTATGGCTACACCTTC. This encodes CASSLLQGGNNYGYTF.

The J gene is TRBJ1-1, the V gene TRBV6-5, with no clear D. This CDR3 is built from 14 residues. V was trimmed by 2 bases and J by 1 base, leaving 8 bases between them. CDR1 is MNHEY, CDR2 SVGAGI, per germline. CDR3 sequence (DNA): TGTGCCAGCAGTTACCTAGACGGGAACACTGAAGCTTTCTTT. Amino acids: CASSYLDGNTEAFF.

DNA of the CDR3: TGTGCCAGCAGTGAAGCCGTGGCAGGGGAACAGATCTGGCCCAAAAACATTCAGTACTTC. Translating it yields CASSEAVAGEQIWPKNIQYF. The chain uses TRBV6-1 and TRBJ2-4; possibly TRBD1 for D (6 bases). This CDR3 contains 20 residues. CDR1 is MNHNS, CDR2 SASEGT, per germline. Between the trimmed V and J ends, which lost 0 bases and 2 bases, there was a span of 23 bases.

The chain is built from TRBV7-2 and TRBJ2-5, with 8 bases lining up with TRBD2. V trimming: 1 base; J trimming: 6 bases; junction bases outside the gene matches: 7. Germline CDR1 is SGHTA and CDR2 is FQGNSA. The CDR3 extends over 15 amino acids. CDR3 sequence reads: CASSLGYGGGKTQYF. Written as DNA, the CDR3 is TGTGCCAGCAGCTTAGGATACGGGGGGGGTAAGACCCAGTACTTC.

CDR3 nucleotide sequence: TGTGCCTGGGGTGACCCGACAGGTAGTACTGAAGCTTTCTTT. Amino acid sequence: CAWGDPTGSTEAFF. This rearrangement joins TRBV30 to TRBJ1-1, with D possibly being TRBD1 (6 bases). This CDR3 contains 14 residues. Trimming pared 5 bases from V and 5 bases from J, leaving 18 bases between. CDR1 is GTSNPN and CDR2 is SVGIG in the germline V gene (reference sequence).

The CDR3 loop is CSAVGGGELDTEAFF. As DNA, the CDR3 is TGCAGCGCGGTAGGAGGGGGCGAACTGGACACTGAAGCTTTCTTT. The genes are TRBV29-1 and TRBJ1-1, with 7 bases that match TRBD1. Germline trimming cut 7 bases from V and 3 bases from J; bases unmatched to any gene: 14. There are 15 residues in the CDR3. Germline lookup yields CDR1 SQVTM and CDR2 ANQGSEA.

This clone was counted only a few times. Here the CDR3 reads CASSQSYGNEKLFF. The CDR3 nucleotides are TGTGCCAGCAGCCAATCGTACGGGAATGAAAAACTGTTTTTT. V is TRBV16 and J is TRBJ1-4; D is undetermined. V dropped 0 bases and J dropped 5 bases, with 7 bases sitting between them. Germline V gene lookup returns CDR1 KGHSY and CDR2 FQNENV. This CDR3 has 14 residues.

The V and J genes are TRBV2 and TRBJ2-1; D is possibly TRBD1 (6 bases). The CDR3 sequence is 12 residues long. The V gene lost 5 bases and the J gene lost 9 bases, with 11 bases spanning the gap. Germline CDR1 SNHLY, CDR2 FYNNEI. CDR3 in amino acids: CASSWTDGEQFF. CDR3 nucleotides: TGTGCCAGCAGTTGGACAGACGGTGAGCAGTTCTTC. The full variable domain, completed using reference TRBV2 and TRBJ2-1, is EPEVTQTPSHQVTQMGQEVILRCVPISNHLYFYWYRQILGQKVEFLVSFYNNEISEKSEIFDDQFSVERPDGSNFTLKIRSTKLEDSAMYFCASSWTDGEQFFGPGTRLTVL.

V and J are TRBV13 and TRBJ2-3; 9 bases agree with TRBD2. CDR1 is PRHDT and CDR2 is FYEKMQ in the germline V gene (reference sequence). CDR3 size: 15 residues. V lost 0 bases, J lost 6 bases, and 4 bases stayed unmatched. CDR3 protein: CASSLGLSGGDTQYF. CDR3 sequence (DNA): TGTGCCAGCAGCTTAGGCCTTAGCGGGGGTGATACGCAGTATTTT.